The 8 T cell receptor beta chains reported below all come from one sample, sequenced in a study of T cells in Graves' hyperthyroidism and ophthalmopathy (dated by TCRdb to the late 2010s). Libraries were prepared through multiplex PCR. Reads for this sample came from an Illumina HiSeq 2000. The TCR beta CDR3 regions were amplified from the RNA transcripts. The TCR CDR3 was subjected to a first round of RT-PCR using the HTBI primer set and the Qiagen OneStep RT-PCR kit. The public reads were reprocessed in TCRdb via fastp at Q25 and MiXCR, keeping in-frame beta chains. Identical CDR3 protein sequences are pooled into one entry, listed with their most common genes and DNA. Recorded for this sample are under 350,000 distinct CDR3 sequences; about a sixth of them occurred a single time. The ten largest clones represent just over 55% of the sample. Sequenced: blood. The receptors derive from a woman aged 55-75 years with Graves' ophthalmopathy.

The gene calls are TRBV7-2 and TRBJ2-1; D could derive from TRBD1 or TRBD2 (5 bases each). Germline CDR1 SGHTA, CDR2 FQGNSA. Trimming took off 10 bases at V and 9 bases at J, with 16 bases between the two ends. CDR3 length equals 12 residues. This CDR3 reads CATLGDPGEQFF. The CDR3 nucleotides read TGTGCCACCCTCGGGGACCCGGGTGAGCAGTTCTTC.

This clonotype was seen more than once but under ten times. In nucleotides, the CDR3 is TGCGCCAGCGGACAGGGGGTGACCGGGGAGCTGTTTTTT. This codes for CASGQGVTGELFF. The chain is built from TRBV5-1 and TRBJ2-2, with 10 bases that match TRBD1. The CDR3 spans 13 residues. The V and J ends lost 7 bases and 5 bases, in that order; junction bases with no gene match: 2. Germline CDR1 is SGHRS and CDR2 is YFSETQ. The full variable domain, completed using reference TRBV5-1 and TRBJ2-2, is KAGVTQTPRYLIKTRGQQVTLSCSPISGHRSVSWYQQTPGQGLQFLFEYFSETQRNKGNFPGRFSGRQFSNSRSEMNVSTLELGDSALYLCASGQGVTGELFFGEGSRLTVL.

The genes are TRBV5-1 and TRBJ1-4; D remains unclear. Germline V lookup: CDR1 SGHRS, CDR2 YFSETQ. Trimming removed 0 bases at V and 0 bases at J, with 9 bases between. The CDR3 runs to 16 residues. Here the CDR3 reads CASSLGSSATNEKLFF. The CDR3 DNA is TGCGCCAGCAGCTTGGGGAGTTCTGCAACTAATGAAAAACTGTTTTTT.

Comments on this clonotype: This may be a read error, as it is one base from a much larger clone. DNA for the CDR3: TGTGCCAGCAACCTGGACAGGGGGCTCAACGAGCAGTACTTC. Translated, it gives CASNLDRGLNEQYF. This sequence joins TRBV2 and TRBJ2-7, with 11 bases identical to TRBD1. CDR1 and CDR2 from the germline V gene are SNHLY and FYNNEI. Losses at the gene ends were 7 bases for V and 5 bases for J; bases not matched to a gene: 7. The CDR3 length is 14 residues.

This chain connects TRBV3-1 to TRBJ2-1; TRBD1 or TRBD2 may be the D gene (5 bases each). V lost 2 bases and J lost 9, with 11 bases in between. Per germline, CDR1 LGHDT and CDR2 YNNKEL (reference sequence). This CDR3 is 13 amino acids long. CDR3 residues: CASSQPGDAEQFF. CDR3 DNA sequence: TGTGCCAGCAGCCAACCCGGGGACGCTGAGCAGTTCTTC.

This clonotype was counted between two and nine times. At one end the junction does not follow the germline gene, possibly because of a read error. The V gene is TRBV6-6, the J gene TRBJ2-5; D is unresolved. Germline CDR1 MNHNY, CDR2 SVGAGI (reference sequence). The CDR3 totals 13 residues. CDR3 residues: CASSYDGTRQAHF. CDR3 bases: TGTGCCAGCAGTTACGATGGTACGAGGCAGGCGCACTTC.

This chain connects TRBV4-1 to TRBJ2-1; D not certain. V dropped 3 bases and J dropped 6 bases, with 9 bases sitting between them. From germline, CDR1 is MGHRA and CDR2 YSYEKL. This CDR3 has 13 residues. CDR3 sequence: CASSHTLLNEQFF. The DNA of the CDR3 is TGCGCCAGCAGCCACACTCTGCTCAATGAGCAGTTCTTC.

This clonotype was detected only a few times. This chain uses TRBV19 with TRBJ2-7; TRBD1 aligns across 9 bases. V trimming: 5 bases; J trimming: 3 bases; junction bases outside the gene matches: 8. CDR3 length: 15 amino acids. The V gene's germline CDR1 is LNHDA and CDR2 SQIVND (reference sequence). CDR3 amino acids: CASSPEGTGLYEQYF. In DNA form, the CDR3 reads TGTGCCAGTAGTCCTGAAGGGACAGGGCTCTACGAGCAGTACTTC.